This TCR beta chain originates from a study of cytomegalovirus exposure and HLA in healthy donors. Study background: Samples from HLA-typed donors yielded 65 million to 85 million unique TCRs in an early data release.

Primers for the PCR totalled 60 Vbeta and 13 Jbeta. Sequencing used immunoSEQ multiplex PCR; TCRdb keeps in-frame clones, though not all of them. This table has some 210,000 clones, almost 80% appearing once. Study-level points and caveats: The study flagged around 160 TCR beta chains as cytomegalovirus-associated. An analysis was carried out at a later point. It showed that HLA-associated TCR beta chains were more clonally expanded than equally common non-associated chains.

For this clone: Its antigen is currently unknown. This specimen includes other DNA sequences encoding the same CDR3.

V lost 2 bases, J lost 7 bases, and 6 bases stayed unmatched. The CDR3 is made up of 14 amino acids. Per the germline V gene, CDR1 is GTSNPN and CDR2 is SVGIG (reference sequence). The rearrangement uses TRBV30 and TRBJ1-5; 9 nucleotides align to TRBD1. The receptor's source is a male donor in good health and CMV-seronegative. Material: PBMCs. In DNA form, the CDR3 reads TGTGCCTGGAGTCGTACAGGGGGCGGGCAGCCCCAGCATTTT. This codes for CAWSRTGGGQPQHF.